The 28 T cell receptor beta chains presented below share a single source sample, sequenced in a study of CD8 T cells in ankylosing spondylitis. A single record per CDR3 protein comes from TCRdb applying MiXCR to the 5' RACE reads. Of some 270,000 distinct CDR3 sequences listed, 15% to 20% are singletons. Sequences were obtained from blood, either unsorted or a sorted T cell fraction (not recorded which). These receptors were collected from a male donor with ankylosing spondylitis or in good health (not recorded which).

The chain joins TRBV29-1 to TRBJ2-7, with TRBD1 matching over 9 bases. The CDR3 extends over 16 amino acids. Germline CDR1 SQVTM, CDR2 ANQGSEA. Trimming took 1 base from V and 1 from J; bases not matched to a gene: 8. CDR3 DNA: TGCAGCGTTGAAGGTCTCCGGGACAGGGAGTCCTACGAGCAGTACTTC. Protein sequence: CSVEGLRDRESYEQYF.

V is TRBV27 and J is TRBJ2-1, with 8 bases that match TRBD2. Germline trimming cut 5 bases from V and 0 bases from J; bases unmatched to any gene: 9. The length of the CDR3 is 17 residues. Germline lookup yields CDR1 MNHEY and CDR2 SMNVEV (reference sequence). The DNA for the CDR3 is TGTGCCAGCAGTGACTCCGGGGGGGGATTCTCCTACAATGAGCAGTTCTTC. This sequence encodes CASSDSGGGFSYNEQFF.

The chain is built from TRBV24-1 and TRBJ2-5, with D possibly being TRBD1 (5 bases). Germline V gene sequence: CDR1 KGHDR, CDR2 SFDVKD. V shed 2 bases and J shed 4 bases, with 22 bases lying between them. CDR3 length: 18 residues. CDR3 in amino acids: CATSDYKSTDRDGETQYF. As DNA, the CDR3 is TGTGCCACCAGTGATTACAAATCCACTGACAGAGATGGAGAGACCCAGTACTTC.

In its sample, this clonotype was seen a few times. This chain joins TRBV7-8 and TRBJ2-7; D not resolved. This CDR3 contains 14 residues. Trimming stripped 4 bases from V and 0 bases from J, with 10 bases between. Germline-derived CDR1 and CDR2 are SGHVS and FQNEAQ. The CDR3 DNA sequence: TGTGCCAGCAGCTCCCCCTTGGGCTCCTACGAGCAGTACTTC. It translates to CASSSPLGSYEQYF. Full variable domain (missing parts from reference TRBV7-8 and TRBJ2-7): GAGVSQSPRYKVAKRGQDVALRCDPISGHVSLFWYQQALGQGPEFLTYFQNEAQLDKSGLPSDRFFAERPEGSVSTLKIQRTQQEDSAVYLCASSSPLGSYEQYFGPGTRLTVT.

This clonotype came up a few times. This CDR3 is CASSAWTGGSTEAFF. The CDR3, as DNA: TGTGCCAGCAGCGCCTGGACAGGGGGCAGTACTGAAGCTTTCTTT. J is TRBJ1-1 and V is TRBV13, with 11 positions matching TRBD1. CDR1 and CDR2 (germline): PRHDT, FYEKMQ (reference sequence). The CDR3 consists of 15 residues. V lost 5 bases to trimming and J lost 5 bases; unmatched junction nucleotides: 7.

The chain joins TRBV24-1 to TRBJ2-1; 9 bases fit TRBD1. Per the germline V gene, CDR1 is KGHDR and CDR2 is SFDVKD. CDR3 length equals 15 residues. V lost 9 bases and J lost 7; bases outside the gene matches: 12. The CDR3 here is CATGRATGGRNEQFF. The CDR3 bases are TGTGCCACCGGGAGAGCGACAGGGGGGAGAAATGAGCAGTTCTTC.

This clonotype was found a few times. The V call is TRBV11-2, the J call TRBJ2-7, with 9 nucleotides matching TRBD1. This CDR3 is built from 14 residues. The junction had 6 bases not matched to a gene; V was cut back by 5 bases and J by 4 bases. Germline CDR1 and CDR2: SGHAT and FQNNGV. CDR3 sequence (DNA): TGTGCCAGCAGCCGGTGGGACAGGGAATACGAGCAGTACTTC. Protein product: CASSRWDREYEQYF.

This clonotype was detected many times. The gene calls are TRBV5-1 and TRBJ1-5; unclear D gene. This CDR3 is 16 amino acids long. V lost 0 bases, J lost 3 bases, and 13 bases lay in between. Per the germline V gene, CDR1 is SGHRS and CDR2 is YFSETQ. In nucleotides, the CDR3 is TGCGCCAGCAGCTTGGACCCTGACAAAGTCAATCAGCCCCAGCATTTT. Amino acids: CASSLDPDKVNQPQHF.

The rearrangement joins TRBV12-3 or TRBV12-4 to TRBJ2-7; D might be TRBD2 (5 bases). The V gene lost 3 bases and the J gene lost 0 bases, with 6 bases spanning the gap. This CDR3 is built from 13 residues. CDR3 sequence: CASSFRDSYEQYF. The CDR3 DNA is TGTGCCAGCAGTTTTCGGGACTCCTACGAGCAGTACTTC.

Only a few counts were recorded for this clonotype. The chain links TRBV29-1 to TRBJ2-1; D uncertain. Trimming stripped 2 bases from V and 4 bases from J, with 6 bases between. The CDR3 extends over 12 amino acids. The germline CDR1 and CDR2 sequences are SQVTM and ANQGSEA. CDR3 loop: CSVELEYNEQFF. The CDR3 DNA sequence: TGCAGCGTTGAATTGGAGTACAATGAGCAGTTCTTC.

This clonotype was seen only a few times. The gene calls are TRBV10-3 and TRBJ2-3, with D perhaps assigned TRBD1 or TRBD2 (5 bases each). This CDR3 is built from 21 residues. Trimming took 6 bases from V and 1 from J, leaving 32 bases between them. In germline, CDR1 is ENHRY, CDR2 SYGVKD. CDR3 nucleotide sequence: TGTGCCATCAGAGCTACTCCCCCCGGGACCCTAACCAACATAGGCACAGATACGCAGTATTTT. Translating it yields CAIRATPPGTLTNIGTDTQYF.

CDR3 sequence reads: CASSPHSPGGTDTQYF. As DNA, the CDR3 is TGTGCCAGCAGCCCCCACTCACCCGGAGGCACAGATACGCAGTATTTT. This rearrangement joins TRBV7-6 to TRBJ2-3; D gene unclear. The CDR3 spans 16 residues. Germline V gene data show CDR1 as SGHVS and CDR2 as FNYEAQ. Trimming removed 5 bases at V and 1 base at J, with 16 bases between.

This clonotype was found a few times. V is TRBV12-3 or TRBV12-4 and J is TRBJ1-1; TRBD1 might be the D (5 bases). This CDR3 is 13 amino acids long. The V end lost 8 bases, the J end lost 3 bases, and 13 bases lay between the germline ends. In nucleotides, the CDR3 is TGTGCCAGCCAGAAGGGGTCCTACACTGAAGCTTTCTTT. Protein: CASQKGSYTEAFF.

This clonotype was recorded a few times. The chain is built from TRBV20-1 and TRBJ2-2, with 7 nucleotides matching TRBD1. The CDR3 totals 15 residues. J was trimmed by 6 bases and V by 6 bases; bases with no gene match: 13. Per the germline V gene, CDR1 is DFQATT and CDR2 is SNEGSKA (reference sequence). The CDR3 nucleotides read TGCAGTGCGCGAAGAACAGGGGATTGGTCCGGGGAGCTGTTTTTT. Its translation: CSARRTGDWSGELFF.

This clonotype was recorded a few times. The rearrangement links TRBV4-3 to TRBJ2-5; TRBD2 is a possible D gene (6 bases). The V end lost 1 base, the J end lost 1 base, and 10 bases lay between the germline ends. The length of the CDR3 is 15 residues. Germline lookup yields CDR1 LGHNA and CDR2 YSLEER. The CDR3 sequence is CASSQGRGLQETQYF. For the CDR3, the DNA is TGCGCCAGCAGCCAAGGGAGGGGCCTCCAAGAGACCCAGTACTTC.

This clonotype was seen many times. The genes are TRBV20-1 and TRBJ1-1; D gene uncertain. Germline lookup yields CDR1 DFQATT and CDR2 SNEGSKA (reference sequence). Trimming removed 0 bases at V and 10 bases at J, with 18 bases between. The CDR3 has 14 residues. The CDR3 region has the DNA TGCAGTGCTAGAGATGAGGAGTCCCTCTTGCGAGCTTTCTTT. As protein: CSARDEESLLRAFF.

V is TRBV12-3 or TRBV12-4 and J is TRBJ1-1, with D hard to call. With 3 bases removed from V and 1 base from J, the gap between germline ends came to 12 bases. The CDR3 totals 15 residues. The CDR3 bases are TGTGCCAGCAGTTTCAAGGGCCGCACGAACACTGAAGCTTTCTTT. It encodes CASSFKGRTNTEAFF.

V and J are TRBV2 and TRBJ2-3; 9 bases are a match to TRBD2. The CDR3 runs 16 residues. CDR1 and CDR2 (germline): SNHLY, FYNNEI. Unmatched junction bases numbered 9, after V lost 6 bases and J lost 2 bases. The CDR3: CASRGSSGASTDTQYF. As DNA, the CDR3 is TGTGCCAGCAGGGGTTCTAGCGGGGCCTCCACAGATACGCAGTATTTT.

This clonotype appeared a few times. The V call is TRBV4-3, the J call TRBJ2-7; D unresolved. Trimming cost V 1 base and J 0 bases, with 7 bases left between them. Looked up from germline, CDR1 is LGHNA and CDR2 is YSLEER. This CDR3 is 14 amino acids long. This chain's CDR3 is CASSQAVGSYEQYF. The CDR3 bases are TGCGCCAGCAGCCAAGCGGTCGGCTCCTACGAGCAGTACTTC.

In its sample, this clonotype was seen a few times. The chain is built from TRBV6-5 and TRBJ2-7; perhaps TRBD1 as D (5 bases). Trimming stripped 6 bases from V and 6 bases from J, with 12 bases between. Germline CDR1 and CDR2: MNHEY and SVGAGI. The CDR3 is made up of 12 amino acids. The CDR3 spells CASSAGRREQYF. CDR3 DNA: TGTGCCAGCAGCGCAGGGCGTCGCGAGCAGTACTTC.

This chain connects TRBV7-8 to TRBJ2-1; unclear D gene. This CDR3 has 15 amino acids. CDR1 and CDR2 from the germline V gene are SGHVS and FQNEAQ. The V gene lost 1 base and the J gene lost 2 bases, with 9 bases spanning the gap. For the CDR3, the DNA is TGTGCCAGCAGCTTAGTTAGTCAGGCCTACAATGAGCAGTTCTTC. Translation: CASSLVSQAYNEQFF. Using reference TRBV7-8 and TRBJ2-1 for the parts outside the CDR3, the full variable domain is GAGVSQSPRYKVAKRGQDVALRCDPISGHVSLFWYQQALGQGPEFLTYFQNEAQLDKSGLPSDRFFAERPEGSVSTLKIQRTQQEDSAVYLCASSLVSQAYNEQFFGPGTRLTVL.

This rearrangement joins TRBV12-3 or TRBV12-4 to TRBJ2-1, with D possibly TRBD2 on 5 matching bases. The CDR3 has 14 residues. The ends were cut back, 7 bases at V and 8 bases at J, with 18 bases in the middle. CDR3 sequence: CASTDRGGQDEQFF. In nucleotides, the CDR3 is TGTGCCAGCACCGATCGAGGCGGGCAGGATGAGCAGTTCTTC.

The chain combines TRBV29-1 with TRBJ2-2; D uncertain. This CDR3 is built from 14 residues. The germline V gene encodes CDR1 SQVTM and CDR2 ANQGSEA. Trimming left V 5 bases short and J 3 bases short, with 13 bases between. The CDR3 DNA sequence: TGCAGCGTTTCAACGGATCCGTACACCGGGGAGCTGTTTTTT. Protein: CSVSTDPYTGELFF.

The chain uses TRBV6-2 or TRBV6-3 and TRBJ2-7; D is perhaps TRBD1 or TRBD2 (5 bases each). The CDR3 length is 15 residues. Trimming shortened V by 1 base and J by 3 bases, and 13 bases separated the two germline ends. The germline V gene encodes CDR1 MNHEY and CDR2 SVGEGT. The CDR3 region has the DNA TGTGCCAGCAGTTACTTGGGGCAGGAGGTCTACGAGCAGTACTTC. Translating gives CASSYLGQEVYEQYF.

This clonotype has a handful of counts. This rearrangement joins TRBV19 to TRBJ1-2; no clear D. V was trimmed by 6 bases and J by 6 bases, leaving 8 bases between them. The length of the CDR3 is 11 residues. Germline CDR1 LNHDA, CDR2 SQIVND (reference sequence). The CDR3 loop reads CASRERDGYTF. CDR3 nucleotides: TGTGCCAGTAGGGAGAGGGATGGCTACACCTTC.

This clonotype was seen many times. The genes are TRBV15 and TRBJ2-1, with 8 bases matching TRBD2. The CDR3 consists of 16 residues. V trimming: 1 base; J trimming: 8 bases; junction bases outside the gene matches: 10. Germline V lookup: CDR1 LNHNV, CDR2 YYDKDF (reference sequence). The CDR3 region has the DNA TGTGCCACCAGCAGAGGGACTAGCAGCTCCCGGGATGAGCAGTTCTTC. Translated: CATSRGTSSSRDEQFF.

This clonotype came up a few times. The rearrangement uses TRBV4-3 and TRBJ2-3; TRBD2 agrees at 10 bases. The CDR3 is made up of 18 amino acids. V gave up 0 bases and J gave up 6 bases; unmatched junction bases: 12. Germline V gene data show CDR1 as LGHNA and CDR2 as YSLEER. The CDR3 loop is CASSQDNGLAAEADTQYF. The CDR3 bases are TGCGCCAGCAGCCAAGATAATGGACTAGCGGCCGAGGCGGATACGCAGTATTTT.

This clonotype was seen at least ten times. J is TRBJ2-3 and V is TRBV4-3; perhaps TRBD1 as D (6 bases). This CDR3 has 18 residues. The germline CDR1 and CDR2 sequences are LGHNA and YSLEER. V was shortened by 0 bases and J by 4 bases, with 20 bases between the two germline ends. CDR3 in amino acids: CASSQEVFSVRGADTQYF. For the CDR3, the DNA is TGCGCCAGCAGCCAAGAAGTATTCTCCGTCAGGGGTGCAGATACGCAGTATTTT.